This T cell receptor beta chain is from a study of cytomegalovirus exposure and HLA in healthy donors. With 6 bases removed from V and 2 bases from J, the gap between germline ends came to 17 bases. The V gene's germline CDR1 is SGHRS and CDR2 YFSETQ. The CDR3 loop spans 15 amino acids. PCR involved 60 Vbeta and 13 Jbeta primers. Produced via immunoSEQ multiplex PCR; TCRdb's table is partial and in-frame only. The profile shows 70,000 to 95,000 clones, 80% of them singletons. Sequences were obtained from PBMCs. The receptor was isolated from a young man in good health and CMV-seronegative. The V gene is TRBV5-1, the J gene TRBJ2-5; tentative D call: TRBD2 (5 bases). The CDR3 DNA reads TGCGCCAGCACCCCCTCGGGGAGCCCTCAAGAGACCCAGTACTTC. Amino acids: CASTPSGSPQETQYF.